These T cell receptor beta chains were read from a single sample in a study of T cell responses to AZD1222 COVID-19 vaccine. The repertoire was sequenced with immunoSEQ multiplex PCR; TCRdb's copy has only in-frame clones and lacks some. The profile covers about 130,000 clones, with approximately 90% appearing a single time and 1.9% taken by the ten largest. The specimen comprised peripheral blood, sampled on day 0 of AZD1222 vaccination. The receptor source for this set is an adult in good health. CDR3s include the opening cysteine and the closing phenylalanine or tryptophan. D genes are given only for firm matches. Clone size appears in some rows only: once, few, many, or a class for an expanded clone.

clone_size d_call j_call v_call cdr3_nt cdr3_aa
- TRBD2 TRBJ2-1 TRBV10-3 TGTGCCATCAGTGAGTCGCGGGCTAGCGGGGATAATAATGAGCAGTTCTTC CAISESRASGDNNEQFF
- - TRBJ2-2 TRBV27 TGTGCCAGCAGCCCCCAGAACACCGGGGAGCTGTTTTTT CASSPQNTGELFF
- TRBD1 TRBJ1-6 TRBV5-4 TGTGCCAGCAGCCGGGACAGCACTCTGTATAATTCACCCCTCCACTTT CASSRDSTLYNSPLHF
- - TRBJ2-1 TRBV3-1/TRBV3-2 TGTGCCAGCAGCCAAGAGCAGAATGAGCAGTTCTTC CASSQEQNEQFF
- TRBD1 TRBJ1-4 TRBV28 TGTGCCAGCAGCCTGGGACAGGGCACCGAAAAACTGTTTTTT CASSLGQGTEKLFF
- TRBD1 TRBJ1-1 TRBV18 TGTGCCAGCTCACTATACTCGACAGGGGGCGCTGCCACTGAAGCTTTCTTT CASSLYSTGGAATEAFF
- TRBD1 TRBJ1-1 TRBV27 TGTGCCAGCAGTGGACAAAGGACAGGCATTGAAGCTTTCTTT CASSGQRTGIEAFF
- - TRBJ2-1 TRBV11-3 TGTGCCAGCAGCCCATACAGGGAGGATGAGCAGTTCTTC CASSPYREDEQFF
- TRBD2 TRBJ2-3 TRBV15 TGTGCCACCAGCTCCTTAGCGGGGTTGACAGATACGCAGTATTTT CATSSLAGLTDTQYF
- TRBD2 TRBJ2-7 TRBV4-3 TGCGCCAGCAGCCAATGGCTAGCGGGGGCCGGAAGCTCCTACGAGCAGTACTTC CASSQWLAGAGSSYEQYF
- - TRBJ2-3 TRBV5-4 TGTGCCAGCAGCTGGGGACCAGTGGGTAGCACAGATACGCAGTATTTT CASSWGPVGSTDTQYF
- TRBD1 TRBJ1-2 TRBV27 TGTGCCAGCAGTTCCCCAGGGGGTAACTATGGCTACACCTTC CASSSPGGNYGYTF
- - TRBJ2-5 TRBV10-3 TGTGCCATCAGTGGAAGCAGCCAAGAGACCCAGTACTTC CAISGSSQETQYF
- - TRBJ2-3 TRBV7-8 TGTGCCAGCAGCCCCTTAGTGGATACGCAGTATTTT CASSPLVDTQYF
- - TRBJ2-7 TRBV6-2/TRBV6-3 TGTGCCAGCAGACCTTCTGGGACACCCTCCTACGAGCAGTACTTC CASRPSGTPSYEQYF
- TRBD1 TRBJ1-2 TRBV20-1 TGCAGTGCTTGGACAGGGTTAAGCTACACCTTC CSAWTGLSYTF
- TRBD1 TRBJ1-6 TRBV9 TGTGCCAGCAGCGAGGGACAGGGGTGGGGACCCCTCCACTTT CASSEGQGWGPLHF
- - TRBJ1-1 TRBV27 TGTGCCAGCAGTTTAAGGTCGGGCACTGAAGCTTTCTTT CASSLRSGTEAFF
- TRBD1 TRBJ1-1 TRBV12-3/TRBV12-4 TGTGCCAGCAGGGCCGGGACAGGGGACCGAGCTTTCTTT CASRAGTGDRAFF
- TRBD1 TRBJ2-6 TRBV24-1 TGTGCCACCAGTGATAGGAGGACAGGCCCTTTC CATSDRRTGPF
- - TRBJ1-2 TRBV3-1/TRBV3-2 TGTGCCAGCAGCTCTAAGGGACTAGACTATGGCTACACCTTC CASSSKGLDYGYTF
- TRBD1 TRBJ1-2 TRBV7-3 TGTGCCAGCAGCACCCGACAGGGCAGTGGCTACACCTTC CASSTRQGSGYTF
- - TRBJ2-2 TRBV6-2/TRBV6-3 TGTGCCAGCAGTTACAGGGCGAACACCGGGGAGCTGTTTTTT CASSYRANTGELFF
- - TRBJ2-3 TRBV18 TGTGCCAGCTCACCATCGGGACCCAACACAGATACGCAGTATTTT CASSPSGPNTDTQYF
- - TRBJ1-2 TRBV10-3 TGTGCCATCAGTGACGGTAACTATGGCTACACCTTC CAISDGNYGYTF
- TRBD1 TRBJ1-1 TRBV6-5 TGTGCCAGCAGGACAGGGGGCAGAAACACTGAAGCTTTCTTT CASRTGGRNTEAFF
- TRBD1 TRBJ1-1 TRBV11-3 TGTGCCAGCAGCTCTCACAGGGGATCCACTGAAGCTTTCTTT CASSSHRGSTEAFF
- - TRBJ2-1 TRBV12-5 TGTGCTAGTGGTGCCAACAATGAGCAGTTCTTC CASGANNEQFF
- TRBD1 TRBJ2-1 TRBV2 TGTGCCAGCAGAAACCGGGACAGGGGGTTCTTC CASRNRDRGFF
- - TRBJ1-1 TRBV28 TGTGCCAGCAGTTTAGGTTGGCAGGGGCTAACTGAAGCTTTCTTT CASSLGWQGLTEAFF
once - TRBJ2-7 TRBV28 TGTGCCAGCAGTTTACAGCCCCCGCGTTACGAGCAGTACTTC CASSLQPPRYEQYF
- - TRBJ1-3 TRBV3-1/TRBV3-2 TGTGCCAGCAGCCAAGGGTGGGGTTCTGGAAACACCATATATTTT CASSQGWGSGNTIYF
few TRBD1 TRBJ1-6 TRBV5-4 TGTGCCAGCAGCTTTGACCCCGGGACAGTCAATTCACCCCTCCACTTT CASSFDPGTVNSPLHF
- - TRBJ2-5 TRBV6-6 TGTGCCAGCAGACCCCAACGGCTACAAGAGACCCAGTACTTC CASRPQRLQETQYF
- - TRBJ1-5 TRBV5-6 TGTGCCAGCAGCTTGGCGGCAGGTCAGCCCCAGCATTTT CASSLAAGQPQHF
- - TRBJ1-1 TRBV27 TGTGCCAGCAGTTTGTTCGACAGTTTCGCTGAAGCTTTCTTT CASSLFDSFAEAFF
- TRBD1 TRBJ1-1 TRBV29-1 TGCAGCGCCGTAGACGGACAGGGCACTGAAGCTTTCTTT CSAVDGQGTEAFF
- - TRBJ1-6 TRBV6-5 TGTGCCAGCAGATTAAGGCCCCCCGGCCTTCCCCTCCACTTT CASRLRPPGLPLHF
once TRBD1 TRBJ2-7 TRBV6-5 TGTGCCAGCAGACAGGGGGCTGCCTACGAGCAGTACTTC CASRQGAAYEQYF
- - TRBJ1-2 TRBV2 TGTGCCAGCAGTGATGGGCAGGGACTAGGAGGCTACACCTTC CASSDGQGLGGYTF